This T cell receptor beta chain is from a study of TIL therapy for anti-PD-1-resistant metastatic lung cancer. About the research overall: Median tumor PD-L1 proportion score was 6%. The study, taken as a whole, reports: TIL cultures after expansion showed higher clonality and lower diversity than baseline tumor (median around 5.9% vs 31%).

The time point denotes: pre-treatment sample, taken before nivolumab and TIL therapy. The tumor samples were excised metastases, mostly pleural nodules or supraclavicular lymph nodes. Stage 4 NSCLC adults joined between late 2017 and January 2020. Sequencing used immunoSEQ v3. Libraries were sequenced to around 2 million read pairs (survey) or roughly 4.5-6.5 million (deep). Sequencing was performed with immunoSEQ multiplex PCR; in TCRdb, only in-frame clones are kept and a portion is missing. The sample has 45,000 to 50,000 clones; about two thirds are singletons. Details on this clone: The antigen is undetermined.

Germline CDR1 SQVTM, CDR2 ANQGSEA. V dropped 5 bases and J dropped 5; count of bases not matched to a gene: 14. The CDR3 is made up of 16 amino acids. The sample was tumor tissue, taken at baseline. J is TRBJ2-5 and V is TRBV29-1; 10 nucleotides match TRBD1. This TCR came from a person between 25 and 79 years old with non-small cell lung cancer. The CDR3, as DNA: TGCAGCGTTTTTAAATTGGGGGGACAGGGGCGGGAGACCCAGTACTTC. Its protein is CSVFKLGGQGRETQYF.